Below are 30 T cell receptor beta chains sequenced from a single sample in a study of human thymus T cells. Thymic tissue was derived from resections collected during corrective heart surgery. TCRdb's table, derived via immunoSEQ multiplex PCR, lists solely in-frame clones and lacks some. The sample has some 130,000 clones, over 85% seen once. Material: thymus tissue. The origin of the receptors is a boy under two years old with a congenital heart defect but otherwise immunologically healthy.

For the CDR3, the DNA is TGTGCCAGCAGGATAGTGGGGGGTCAAGAGACCCAGTACTTC. Translated: CASRIVGGQETQYF. This sequence joins TRBV7-2 and TRBJ2-5; tentatively, D is TRBD2 (6 bases). This CDR3 spans 14 amino acids. V was shortened by 6 bases and J by 2 bases, with 13 bases between the two germline ends. Germline CDR1 and CDR2: SGHTA and FQGNSA. The complete variable domain, with remaining parts taken from reference TRBV7-2 and TRBJ2-5, reads GAGVSQSPSNKVTEKGKDVELRCDPISGHTALYWYRQSLGQGLEFLIYFQGNSAPDKSGLPSDRFSAERTGGSVSTLTIQRTQQEDSAVYLCASRIVGGQETQYFGPGTRLLVL.

V usage is TRBV5-1 and J usage is TRBJ2-3; D not certain. Germline V CDR1 and CDR2: SGHRS, YFSETQ. This CDR3 has 14 residues. V lost 1 base, J lost 2 bases, and 8 bases lay in between. The CDR3 sequence is CASSLNQHTDTQYF. CDR3 in DNA: TGCGCCAGCAGCTTGAACCAGCACACAGATACGCAGTATTTT.

V is TRBV6-4 and J is TRBJ1-5, with D uncertain. The germline V gene encodes CDR1 MRHNA and CDR2 SNTAGT. Trimming took off 6 bases at V and 8 bases at J, with 23 bases between the two ends. CDR3 length equals 16 residues. The CDR3 loop reads CASSLHPTDPIKPQHF. In nucleotides, the CDR3 is TGTGCCAGCAGCTTACATCCCACAGACCCCATTAAGCCCCAGCATTTT.

The rearrangement links TRBV6-5 to TRBJ2-3; D assignment may be TRBD1 or TRBD2 (5 bases each). Germline V CDR1 and CDR2: MNHEY, SVGAGI. The V and J ends lost 2 bases and 4 bases respectively, with 13 bases between them. The CDR3 loop spans 15 amino acids. This CDR3 is CASSYQKRGPDTQYF. CDR3 nucleotide sequence: TGTGCCAGCAGTTACCAGAAGAGGGGCCCAGATACGCAGTATTTT.

The CDR3 DNA sequence: TGTGCCAGCAGTTACCCCGCGGAAGCGCCGGGGGAGCAGTACTTC. Amino acid sequence: CASSYPAEAPGEQYF. The genes are TRBV6-6 and TRBJ2-7, with D possibly TRBD2 on 5 matching bases. Trimming stripped 2 bases from V and 7 bases from J, with 18 bases between. Germline V lookup: CDR1 MNHNY, CDR2 SVGAGI (reference sequence). The CDR3 length is 15 residues.

The genes are TRBV9 and TRBJ2-3; 14 nucleotides match TRBD2. Germline V gives CDR1 SGDLS, CDR2 YYNGEE. The CDR3 has 17 residues. Trimming cost V 0 bases and J 2 bases; bases outside gene matches: 2. The chain's CDR3 is CASSVVGLAGDTDTQYF. The CDR3 nucleotides read TGTGCCAGCAGCGTAGTGGGACTAGCGGGGGACACAGATACGCAGTATTTT.

There are a few counts of this clone. The rearrangement links TRBV5-4 to TRBJ1-1; TRBD1 aligns across 11 bases. The CDR3 has 15 amino acids. The V gene's germline CDR1 is SGHNT and CDR2 YYREEE (reference sequence). V shed 4 bases, J shed 1 base, and the junction held 3 bases outside the gene matches. CDR3 residues: CASSKDRGQNTEAFF. CDR3 bases: TGTGCCAGCAGCAAGGACAGGGGGCAGAACACTGAAGCTTTCTTT.

The rearrangement joins TRBV6-1 to TRBJ2-7; 7 nucleotides line up with TRBD2. This CDR3 is 13 amino acids long. Germline assignment: CDR1 MNHNS and CDR2 SASEGT. The trim removed 7 bases at V and 2 bases at J, leaving 5 bases unmatched. CDR3 nucleotides: TGTGCCAGCAAGGCGGGGGAGGCCTACGAGCAGTACTTC. Translating it yields CASKAGEAYEQYF.

V and J are TRBV4-1 and TRBJ2-7, with D unresolved. This CDR3 contains 15 residues. V lost 1 base and J 3 bases, leaving 13 bases between the germline ends. Per germline, CDR1 MGHRA and CDR2 YSYEKL. The CDR3 region has the DNA TGCGCCAGCAGCCAAGGACCCCTCGAAGGCTACGAGCAGTACTTC. This sequence encodes CASSQGPLEGYEQYF.

The CDR3 here is CASSQDRGLGGGRETQYF. In DNA, the CDR3 is TGTGCCAGCAGCCAAGATCGGGGGCTTGGGGGGGGAAGGGAGACCCAGTACTTC. This chain connects TRBV4-2 to TRBJ2-5, with D possibly matching TRBD2 (7 bases). V was pared by 0 bases and J by 5 bases, with 22 bases between. Germline V gene data show CDR1 as LGHNA and CDR2 as YNFKEQ. The CDR3 sequence is 18 residues long.

V gene TRBV4-1 combines with J gene TRBJ1-2; 9 bases align to TRBD1. There are 15 residues in the CDR3. Losses at the gene ends were 0 bases for V and 7 bases for J; bases not matched to a gene: 6. Germline V CDR1 and CDR2: MGHRA, YSYEKL. The CDR3 DNA sequence: TGCGCCAGCAGCCAAGATTGGACAGGGGCGAGTGGCTACACCTTC. This sequence encodes CASSQDWTGASGYTF.

The chain uses TRBV4-1 and TRBJ1-5, with 7 nucleotides matching TRBD1. The CDR3 extends over 15 amino acids. Germline CDR1 is MGHRA and CDR2 is YSYEKL. Trimming at V came to 0 bases and at J to 4 bases, leaving 3 bases not matched to a gene. This CDR3 is CASSQDARGNQPQHF. The DNA of the CDR3 is TGCGCCAGCAGCCAAGACGCCAGGGGGAATCAGCCCCAGCATTTT.

J is TRBJ1-5 and V is TRBV2; the D is unclear. The CDR3 consists of 14 residues. Trimming took off 5 bases at V and 3 bases at J, with 11 bases between the two ends. Germline V lookup: CDR1 SNHLY, CDR2 FYNNEI. The CDR3, as DNA: TGTGCCAGCAGTCTATACAGCACCAATCAGCCCCAGCATTTT. It translates to CASSLYSTNQPQHF.

The chain has TRBV2 and TRBJ2-3; 13 nucleotides align to TRBD2. Germline loops: CDR1 SNHLY, CDR2 FYNNEI. The CDR3 extends over 20 amino acids. The trim removed 3 bases at V and 3 bases at J, leaving 15 bases unmatched. CDR3 sequence: CASSEILLAGGKKLTDTQYF. CDR3 sequence (DNA): TGTGCCAGCAGTGAGATCTTACTAGCGGGGGGGAAGAAGTTGACAGATACGCAGTATTTT. Filled out from reference TRBV2 and TRBJ2-3, the complete variable domain reads EPEVTQTPSHQVTQMGQEVILRCVPISNHLYFYWYRQILGQKVEFLVSFYNNEISEKSEIFDDQFSVERPDGSNFTLKIRSTKLEDSAMYFCASSEILLAGGKKLTDTQYFGPGTRLTVL.

This clone was counted once. The rearrangement uses TRBV28 and TRBJ1-3, with 9 bases identical to TRBD1. The CDR3 extends over 15 amino acids. The ends lost 7 bases at V and 2 bases at J; junction bases unmatched: 6. Germline CDR1 is MDHEN and CDR2 is SYDVKM. This CDR3 is CASTAGTGPGNTIYF. The DNA of the CDR3 is TGTGCCAGCACCGCCGGGACAGGGCCTGGAAACACCATATATTTT.

The chain carries TRBV5-4 and TRBJ1-1; no firm D call. The V end lost 0 bases, the J end lost 6 bases, and 12 bases lay between the germline ends. The CDR3 totals 14 residues. Germline V gene lookup returns CDR1 SGHNT and CDR2 YYREEE (reference sequence). The CDR3 sequence is CASSLDGEDPEAFF. CDR3 sequence (DNA): TGTGCCAGCAGCTTGGACGGTGAGGACCCTGAAGCTTTCTTT.

The J gene is TRBJ2-2, the V gene TRBV5-4; 10 bases align to TRBD2. With 4 bases clipped from V and 3 bases from J, the junction kept 12 bases outside the gene matches. This CDR3 contains 18 residues. Germline lookup yields CDR1 SGHNT and CDR2 YYREEE (reference sequence). Written as DNA, the CDR3 is TGTGCCAGCAGCGGTCCTAGGACTAGCGGCTTCTACACCGGGGAGCTGTTTTTT. It translates to CASSGPRTSGFYTGELFF.

The rearrangement links TRBV28 to TRBJ1-6; 7 bases match TRBD1. Per the germline V gene, CDR1 is MDHEN and CDR2 is SYDVKM. CDR3 size: 15 residues. Unmatched junction bases numbered 9, after V lost 5 bases and J lost 8 bases. CDR3 region: CASSAAGTVDSPLHF. CDR3 coding DNA: TGTGCCAGCAGTGCGGCCGGGACAGTTGATTCACCCCTCCACTTT.

The chain joins TRBV13 to TRBJ2-7; tentatively, D is TRBD2 (5 bases). The germline gives CDR1 PRHDT, CDR2 FYEKMQ (reference sequence). With 5 bases removed from V and 4 bases from J, the gap between germline ends came to 24 bases. The CDR3 runs to 17 residues. The CDR3 DNA follows: TGTGCCAGCAGCCAGTGCCCCCCCAGTGGTAGCGCATACGAGCAGTACTTC. This sequence encodes CASSQCPPSGSAYEQYF.

CDR3 DNA sequence: TGTGCCAGCTCCCCTTGGCGGGGGGGCCTTTCCGGGGAGCTGTTTTTT. Protein sequence: CASSPWRGGLSGELFF. J is TRBJ2-2 and V is TRBV25-1, with 9 bases aligning to TRBD2. Trimming took 8 bases from V and 6 from J; bases not matched to a gene: 13. Germline V gene lookup returns CDR1 MGHDK and CDR2 SYGVNS. The CDR3 covers 16 residues.

The rearrangement joins TRBV4-3 to TRBJ2-1; 8 bases agree with TRBD2. This CDR3 spans 18 amino acids. Germline CDR1 and CDR2: LGHNA and YSLEER. V lost 0 bases, J lost 5 bases, and 12 bases stayed unmatched. This CDR3 reads CASSQEAVGSGANNEQFF. The CDR3 nucleotides read TGCGCCAGCAGCCAAGAGGCGGTGGGTAGCGGGGCGAACAATGAGCAGTTCTTC.

The chain uses TRBV6-1 and TRBJ2-5; 7 bases are a match to TRBD2. In germline, CDR1 is MNHNS, CDR2 SASEGT. V was clipped by 2 bases and J by 5 bases; unmatched bases: 11. CDR3 length: 16 residues. The CDR3, as DNA: TGTGCCAGCAGTGAAAGAGCTTCGCGGGGGTGGGAGACCCAGTACTTC. Encoded protein: CASSERASRGWETQYF.

The rearrangement joins TRBV5-6 to TRBJ2-1; possible D gene TRBD1, 6 bases. There are 14 residues in the CDR3. The V gene's germline CDR1 is SGHDT and CDR2 YYEEEE. Trimming left V 7 bases short and J 0 bases short, with 11 bases between. The CDR3 DNA reads as TGTGCCAGCGTTCTACAGGGCTCCTACAATGAGCAGTTCTTC. Its protein product is CASVLQGSYNEQFF.

The chain has TRBV5-5 and TRBJ1-2, with TRBD1 as a possible D gene (5 bases). V lost 4 bases and J 2 bases, leaving 18 bases between the germline ends. The CDR3 has 16 residues. Germline assignment: CDR1 SGHKS and CDR2 YYEKEE (reference sequence). CDR3 residues: CASSPPLVRENYGYTF. The CDR3 bases are TGTGCCAGCAGCCCACCACTCGTCAGGGAGAACTATGGCTACACCTTC.

The genes are TRBV5-6 and TRBJ1-3; no clear D. The ends were cut back, 4 bases at V and 4 bases at J, with 18 bases in the middle. The CDR3 has 16 amino acids. Germline V gene data show CDR1 as SGHDT and CDR2 as YYEEEE. CDR3 nucleotide sequence: TGTGCCAGCAGCCGGAGGGTCTCTGATAACGGAAACACCATATATTTT. Protein: CASSRRVSDNGNTIYF.

The V gene is TRBV27, the J gene TRBJ2-4; 9 positions agree with TRBD1. Germline lookup yields CDR1 MNHEY and CDR2 SMNVEV (reference sequence). The CDR3 totals 16 residues. Trimming took 4 bases from V and 7 from J; bases not matched to a gene: 11. DNA of the CDR3: TGTGCCAGCAGTTCTTATCCGGGACAGGGAGAGAACATTCAGTACTTC. It encodes CASSSYPGQGENIQYF.

This clone showed up just once. V and J are TRBV11-3 and TRBJ2-5; 8 positions match TRBD1. V shed 5 bases and J 0 bases; nucleotides not matched to a gene: 5. The CDR3 extends over 15 amino acids. Germline CDR1 and CDR2: SGHNT and YENEEA. The CDR3 reads CASSPTGGNQETQYF. CDR3 in DNA: TGTGCCAGCAGCCCTACAGGGGGTAACCAAGAGACCCAGTACTTC.

This chain links TRBV6-1 with TRBJ1-6, with 9 bases fitting TRBD1. Per the germline V gene, CDR1 is MNHNS and CDR2 is SASEGT. CDR3 size: 15 residues. V lost 3 bases, J lost 6 bases, and 3 bases stayed unmatched. The CDR3 here is CASSDRDRVNSPLHF. The CDR3 DNA sequence: TGTGCCAGCAGTGACCGGGACAGGGTTAATTCACCCCTCCACTTT.

The chain's CDR3 is CASSLQFF. CDR3 DNA sequence: TGTGCCAGCAGTTTACAGTTCTTC. The gene calls are TRBV6-5 and TRBJ2-1, with no clear D. Germline CDR1 is MNHEY and CDR2 is SVGAGI. This CDR3 spans 8 amino acids. V lost 4 bases, J lost 13 bases, and 2 bases lay in between.

This chain connects TRBV10-3 to TRBJ1-5; possibly TRBD1 for D (5 bases). The CDR3 runs to 16 residues. Per germline, CDR1 ENHRY and CDR2 SYGVKD. Trimming left V 1 base short and J 2 bases short, with 12 bases between. The CDR3 sequence: CAISEYKGLGNQPQHF. CDR3 DNA: TGTGCCATCAGTGAGTATAAGGGACTGGGCAATCAGCCCCAGCATTTT.